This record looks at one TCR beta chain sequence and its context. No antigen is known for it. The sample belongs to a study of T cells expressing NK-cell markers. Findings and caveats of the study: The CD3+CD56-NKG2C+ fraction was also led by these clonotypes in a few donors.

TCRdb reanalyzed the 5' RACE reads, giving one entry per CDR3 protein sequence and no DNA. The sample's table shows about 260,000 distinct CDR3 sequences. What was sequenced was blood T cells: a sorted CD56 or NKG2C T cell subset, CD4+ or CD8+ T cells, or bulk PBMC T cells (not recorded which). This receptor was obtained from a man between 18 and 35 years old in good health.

The chain's CDR3 is CASSLRTGSTGELFF. The chain has TRBV12-3 or TRBV12-4 and TRBJ2-2; TCRdb picks TRBD1, but there is no DNA to check that call. This CDR3 is built from 15 residues.